The clone carrying this T cell receptor beta chain has a single count. The sample is drawn from a study of T cell changes during pregnancy in multiple sclerosis. Here immunoSEQ multiplex PCR was the method, and the copy in TCRdb shows in-frame clones only, minus some. This sample has over 25,000 clones, with about 93% found just once. Per germline, CDR1 LNHDA and CDR2 SQIVND (reference sequence). There are 16 residues in the CDR3. Trimming cost V 3 bases and J 3 bases; bases outside gene matches: 5. The TCR comes from a female donor with multiple sclerosis, enrolled in a pregnancy study. The chain joins TRBV19 to TRBJ2-1, with TRBD1 identical over 10 bases. Material: CD4+ T cells from peripheral blood mononuclear cells, obtained in the second trimester of pregnancy. CDR3 region: CASSILGQGLYNEQFF. CDR3 sequence (DNA): TGTGCCAGTAGTATCCTGGGACAGGGGCTCTACAATGAGCAGTTCTTC.